A selection of T cell receptor beta chains follows, all from one sample in a study of cytomegalovirus exposure and HLA in healthy donors. TCRdb's table, derived via immunoSEQ multiplex PCR, lists solely in-frame clones and lacks some. This table holds more than 90,000 clones, approximately 70% found once. The specimen sequenced was PBMCs. All receptors derive from a woman in her 30s in good health and CMV-seronegative. CDR3s leave out the opening cysteine and the closing phenylalanine or tryptophan. D genes are given only for firm matches.

J gene,V gene,D gene,CDR3 protein
TRBJ1-3,TRBV9,.,ASSAPGVAGNTIY
TRBJ1-6,TRBV6-1,.,ASSETGSTPLH
TRBJ1-1,TRBV30,TRBD1,AWSAPDRGQCEAF
TRBJ1-2,TRBV30,TRBD1,ACYRDRGRTNYGYT
TRBJ2-7,TRBV10-3,.,AISEISYEQY
TRBJ2-7,TRBV6-6,.,ASSYGASYEQY
TRBJ1-3,TRBV25-1,.,ASSPAGAGNTIY
TRBJ1-4,TRBV2,TRBD1,ASSADRAEEKLF
TRBJ1-1,TRBV5-6,.,ASSPVWGRYTEAF
TRBJ1-5,TRBV19,TRBD1,ASSGDRAPNQPQH
TRBJ2-1,TRBV30,TRBD1,AWTMGDRRGQF
TRBJ1-2,TRBV30,.,ASPGWANYGYT
TRBJ1-2,TRBV4-3,.,ASSQDLRGAHPYGYT
TRBJ2-3,TRBV30,.,AWRYRTTILSTDTQY
TRBJ2-5,TRBV7-9,.,ASTWGSETQY
TRBJ2-1,TRBV11-2,TRBD2,ASSHKGLAGGDEQF
TRBJ1-2,TRBV30,.,AWIPSGRENYGYT
TRBJ2-7,TRBV11-2,.,ASSRTGYGTEQY
TRBJ1-1,TRBV11-3,TRBD1,ASSPAVGQATGTEAF
TRBJ2-1,TRBV2,TRBD2,ASSSLAAYNEQF
TRBJ1-6,TRBV2,TRBD1,ASSEPGTVLH
TRBJ1-2,TRBV5-6,.,ATSVADYGYT
TRBJ1-4,TRBV19,.,ASKPFRGNEKLF
TRBJ2-5,TRBV2,TRBD2,ASSRTSGGTQY
TRBJ1-5,TRBV2,.,ASSEARASNQPQH
TRBJ1-1,TRBV6-1,.,ASRYTVNTEAF